This is a list of T cell receptor beta chains from one sample in a study of human T cells and chemical hapten exposure. TCRdb re-called the RACE reads through MiXCR, storing one row per CDR3 protein. The sample includes under 450,000 distinct CDR3 sequences, around 4.8% of them seen just once. This sample comprised whole blood, obtained in connection with sensitization to the hapten diphenylcyclopropenone (DPC). The receptors were sampled from a woman between 50 and 59 years old with alopecia areata. Some clones in this sample may be carry-over from other donors' samples. Each CDR3 is given with its conserved first and last residue. The order of the fields is clone size, V gene, D gene, J gene, CDR3 DNA, CDR3 protein. A D gene is named only where the DNA matches it firmly. Size is omitted from some rows. Given values are once, few, many or a class for expanded clones.

size: few; V: TRBV7-6; D: TRBD1; J: TRBJ2-1; DNA: TGTGCCAGCAGCACCGGGACAGGGCGCTACAATGAGCAGTTCTTC; CDR3: CASSTGTGRYNEQFF
size: many; V: TRBV6-6; D: TRBD1; J: TRBJ2-5; DNA: TGTGCCAGCAGTAGAGACAGGGGTCAAGAGACCCAGTACTTC; CDR3: CASSRDRGQETQYF
size: many; V: TRBV12-3/TRBV12-4; D: -; J: TRBJ1-1; DNA: TGTGCCAGCAGTTTGGAACGTTGGAACACTGAAGCTTTCTTT; CDR3: CASSLERWNTEAFF
size: -; V: TRBV6-6; D: -; J: TRBJ1-1; DNA: TGTGCCAGCAGGCCTACAGAGAACACTGAAGCTTTCTTT; CDR3: CASRPTENTEAFF
size: many; V: TRBV7-6; D: TRBD1; J: TRBJ2-3; DNA: TGTGCCAGCAGCTTAGAGGACAGGAGTTCAGATACGCAGTATTTT; CDR3: CASSLEDRSSDTQYF
size: few; V: TRBV4-2; D: TRBD2; J: TRBJ2-3; DNA: TGTGCCAGCAGCCCCGGGACTAGCGGGAGGCCTAGCACAGATACGCAGTATTTT; CDR3: CASSPGTSGRPSTDTQYF
size: many; V: TRBV5-6; D: -; J: TRBJ2-3; DNA: TGTGCCAGCAGCTTGGGCGAGACTCGACGTAGCCCAGATACGCAGTATTTT; CDR3: CASSLGETRRSPDTQYF
size: -; V: TRBV7-2; D: -; J: TRBJ2-1; DNA: TGTGCCAGCAGCTCTTTCGACTCCTACAATGAGCAGTTCTTC; CDR3: CASSSFDSYNEQFF
size: many; V: TRBV9; D: -; J: TRBJ1-5; DNA: TGTGCCAGCAGCGTAGACCCGAGCCAGCCCCAGCATTTT; CDR3: CASSVDPSQPQHF
size: -; V: TRBV29-1; D: TRBD2; J: TRBJ2-7; DNA: TGCAGCGTTGTGTTGGGGGGGGGAGACCCCTACGAGCAGTACTTC; CDR3: CSVVLGGGDPYEQYF
size: many; V: TRBV3-1; D: -; J: TRBJ2-7; DNA: TGTGCCAGCAGCCTGACGGGGGCTGTGCAGTACTTC; CDR3: CASSLTGAVQYF
size: -; V: TRBV29-1; D: -; J: TRBJ1-4; DNA: TGCAGCGTTGTTGGCAGGGAGACTGAAAAACTGTTTTTT; CDR3: CSVVGRETEKLFF
size: many; V: TRBV5-1; D: -; J: TRBJ2-5; DNA: TGCGCCAGCAGCTTGGGATCCGGGGGAAGAGAGACCCAGTACTTC; CDR3: CASSLGSGGRETQYF
size: many; V: TRBV10-1; D: -; J: TRBJ2-4; DNA: TGCGCCAGCGCAGTAGGCAATAGGATCAAAAACATTCAGTACTTC; CDR3: CASAVGNRIKNIQYF
size: many; V: TRBV7-9; D: TRBD1; J: TRBJ2-2; DNA: TGTGCCAGCAGCCTGGACAGGGCCGGCGGGGAGCTGTTTTTT; CDR3: CASSLDRAGGELFF
size: many; V: TRBV4-1; D: TRBD2; J: TRBJ2-3; DNA: TGCGCCAGCAGCCAAGTTCTAGCGGGGGGTGTAAGTACGCAGTATTTT; CDR3: CASSQVLAGGVSTQYF
size: many; V: TRBV29-1; D: -; J: TRBJ1-4; DNA: TGCAGCGTCGGGGGGGGTTTAGGAGCTAATGAAAAACTGTTTTTT; CDR3: CSVGGGLGANEKLFF
size: many; V: TRBV6-1; D: TRBD2; J: TRBJ2-7; DNA: TGTGCCAGCAGTGGCTCAGCGGGGGACCTCTACGAGCAGTACTTC; CDR3: CASSGSAGDLYEQYF
size: -; V: TRBV6-5; D: -; J: TRBJ1-2; DNA: TGTGCCAGCAGTTACTCGATTCTGCCGGCCCCCGGCTACACCTTC; CDR3: CASSYSILPAPGYTF